The present entry profiles one T cell receptor (beta chain) with its context. Its antigen is unidentified. For the second PCR, which ran for 7 to 11 cycles, a sample-barcoded 5' primer and a J-beta primer mix were used. TCRdb reprocessed the 5' RACE reads via MiXCR and lists one record per CDR3 protein. Of around 1,500,000 distinct CDR3 sequences listed, 25% to 30% are singletons. Germline CDR1 reads DFQATT; CDR2 reads SNEGSKA (reference sequence). Trimming took 3 bases from V and 0 from J; bases not matched to a gene: 4. The CDR3 extends over 17 amino acids. The record originates from a study of blood T cells in healthy people across ages. General observations from the study: Higher diversity, along with more naive CD4+ cells, distinguished long-lived donors from aged donors. In older individuals, TCR beta diversity per million T cells was lower, falling roughly linearly with age. Researchers report that TCR beta diversity correlated strongly with naive T cell percentage.

There were healthy Caucasian individuals from Russia, aged roughly 6 to 95, serving as donors. Material for sequencing was blood. V and J are TRBV20-1 and TRBJ2-1; TRBD2 aligns across 14 bases. The clonotype comes from a woman aged 25-40 years in good health. CDR3 region: CSARGLAGDHSYNEQFF. CDR3 coding DNA: TGCAGTGCTAGGGGACTAGCGGGGGACCACTCCTACAATGAGCAGTTCTTC.